A selection of T cell receptor beta chains follows, all from one sample in a study of shared clonotypes between healthy human individuals. Profiling relied on immunoSEQ multiplex PCR, and the TCRdb table lists in-frame clones only, not all of them. The data hold some 2,000,000 clones, with approximately 94% observed a single time. Sequencing used naive CD8+ T cells sorted from blood. The receptor source for this set is a man younger than 35 in good health. CDR3s include the opening cysteine and the closing phenylalanine or tryptophan. Fields, in order: V gene, clone size, CDR3 length, D gene, J gene, CDR3 protein, CDR3 DNA. D genes are given only for firm matches. Size is stated for part of the rows, as once, few or many counts, or as a class when the clone is expanded.

>TRBV5-1|once|12|.|TRBJ2-1
CASSFSGAEQFF
TGCGCCAGCAGCTTTAGCGGTGCTGAGCAGTTCTTC
>TRBV15|.|15|TRBD1|TRBJ1-5
CATSTDRGENQPQHF
TGTGCCACCAGCACCGACAGGGGAGAAAATCAGCCCCAGCATTTT
>TRBV30|.|12|.|TRBJ1-1
CAWSVQGTEAFF
TGTGCCTGGAGTGTACAGGGAACTGAAGCTTTCTTT
>TRBV19|.|15|.|TRBJ2-7
CASSILGGGAYEQYF
TGTGCCAGTAGTATATTGGGAGGGGGAGCCTACGAGCAGTACTTC
>TRBV4-1|.|16|.|TRBJ1-3
CASSQDRTYSGNTIYF
TGCGCCAGCAGCCAAGATAGGACCTACTCTGGAAACACCATATATTTT
>TRBV6-1|.|13|.|TRBJ1-5
CASRRGENQPQHF
TGTGCCAGCAGACGGGGCGAAAATCAGCCCCAGCATTTT
>TRBV6-5|.|16|.|TRBJ1-2
CASSYHPPSVSYGYTF
TGTGCCAGCAGTTACCACCCTCCCTCGGTCTCCTATGGCTACACCTTC
>TRBV25-1|.|12|.|TRBJ1-1
CASSSGLYEAFF
TGTGCCAGCAGTTCGGGGTTATACGAAGCTTTCTTT
>TRBV4-1|once|15|.|TRBJ2-5
CASSHVTGLGETQYF
TGCGCCAGCAGCCACGTCACTGGCCTGGGGGAGACCCAGTACTTC
>TRBV5-8|.|15|TRBD1|TRBJ1-2
CASSLSSTGMYGYTF
TGTGCCAGCAGCTTATCCTCGACAGGGATGTATGGCTACACCTTC
>TRBV5-4|.|11|.|TRBJ2-7
CASSRGYEQYF
TGTGCCAGCAGCCGGGGGTACGAGCAGTACTTC
>TRBV7-6|.|13|.|TRBJ2-7
CASSPGPYYEQYF
TGTGCCAGCAGCCCTGGACCTTACTACGAGCAGTACTTC
>TRBV9|.|13|.|TRBJ2-3
CASKGTSTDTQYF
TGTGCCAGCAAAGGTACTAGCACAGATACGCAGTATTTT
>TRBV6-1|.|15|TRBD2|TRBJ2-7
CASREGLAGGYEQYF
TGTGCCAGCAGAGAGGGACTAGCGGGAGGCTACGAGCAGTACTTC
>TRBV7-9|.|13|.|TRBJ2-7
CASSLAGDYEQYF
TGTGCCAGCAGCTTAGCGGGTGACTACGAGCAGTACTTC
>TRBV6-4|.|16|TRBD2|TRBJ2-7
CASSDSPAGGIYEQYF
TGTGCCAGCAGTGACTCTCCGGCGGGGGGCATCTACGAGCAGTACTTC
>TRBV27|once|16|TRBD2|TRBJ2-7
CASSLDGEGTNYEQYF
TGTGCCAGCAGTTTAGATGGGGAGGGAACGAACTACGAGCAGTACTTC
>TRBV6-1|.|16|TRBD1|TRBJ2-7
CASSELTGGTYYEQYF
TGTGCCAGCAGTGAACTTACAGGGGGAACGTACTACGAGCAGTACTTC
>TRBV10-3|.|19|TRBD2|TRBJ2-3
CAISESVTSGGLFTDTQYF
TGTGCCATCAGTGAGTCGGTGACTAGCGGGGGGTTGTTCACAGATACGCAGTATTTT
>TRBV5-4|.|15|TRBD2|TRBJ2-5
CASSKRGALGETQYF
TGTGCCAGCTCCAAGCGGGGGGCTCTAGGAGAGACCCAGTACTTC
>TRBV7-2|once|17|.|TRBJ1-4
CASTSPRGDTTNEKLFF
TGTGCCAGCACCTCGCCCCGGGGGGACACAACTAATGAAAAACTGTTTTTT
>TRBV28|.|16|.|TRBJ2-7
CASRGRPSRLGYEQYF
TGTGCCAGCAGGGGTCGGCCGAGCCGTTTGGGGTACGAGCAGTACTTC
>TRBV5-4|.|14|.|TRBJ1-1
CASSPGLLNTEAFF
TGTGCCAGCAGCCCGGGACTGTTGAACACTGAAGCTTTCTTT
>TRBV7-8|once|16|TRBD2|TRBJ2-2
CASSSGLAGDTGELFF
TGTGCCAGCAGCTCGGGACTAGCGGGGGACACCGGGGAGCTGTTTTTT
>TRBV6-5|once|14|.|TRBJ2-7
CASSWYQGRYEQYF
TGTGCCAGCAGTTGGTACCAGGGTCGTTACGAGCAGTACTTC
>TRBV4-2|once|15|.|TRBJ2-7
CASSQVVTGTYEQYF
TGTGCCAGCAGCCAAGTGGTGACGGGGACCTACGAGCAGTACTTC
>TRBV5-1|.|14|.|TRBJ2-2
CASSSGPNTGELFF
TGCGCCAGCAGCTCCGGACCCAACACCGGGGAGCTGTTTTTT
>TRBV2|once|14|TRBD1|TRBJ1-1
CASSRDRDYQFAFF
TGTGCCAGCAGTCGTGACAGGGACTACCAATTTGCTTTCTTT
>TRBV27|.|13|.|TRBJ2-5
CASSFLGEETQYF
TGTGCCAGCAGTTTCCTGGGGGAGGAGACCCAGTACTTC
>TRBV9|.|12|.|TRBJ2-3
CASSAQGDTQYF
TGTGCCAGCAGCGCACAGGGAGATACGCAGTATTTT
>TRBV30|.|13|TRBD2|TRBJ2-1
CAWSVGLAGEQFF
TGTGCCTGGAGTGTGGGACTAGCGGGGGAGCAGTTCTTC
>TRBV5-6|.|13|.|TRBJ2-7
CASSGGPTHEQYF
TGTGCCAGCAGCGGGGGCCCAACACACGAGCAGTACTTC
>TRBV7-2|.|19|TRBD2|TRBJ2-3
CASSLGTSGGAISTDTQYF
TGTGCCAGCAGCTTAGGAACTAGCGGGGGGGCCATTAGCACAGATACGCAGTATTTT